One sample yielded the 25 T cell receptor beta chains listed below, sequenced in a study of T cell repertoires in cytomegalovirus infection. MiXCR was run by TCRdb on the reads, yielding one entry per CDR3 protein. The sample has roughly 280,000 distinct CDR3 sequences, approximately 9.2% seen once. Sequencing input: PBMCs. Every receptor here comes from a human donor in good health (CMV status not recorded). Some clones in this sample may be carry-over from other donors' samples.

This clonotype was counted ten times or more. V and J are TRBV23-1 and TRBJ1-4, with a weak D call TRBD1 (6 bases). TRBV23-1 is treated as an ORF (open reading frame) with a function not yet certain. This CDR3 comprises 13 residues. Deletions cut 8 bases from V and 11 bases from J, with 18 bases between. The CDR3 DNA reads as TGCGCCAGCGGGACAAGTTCGCCCGGGAAACTGTTTTTT. Translation gives CASGTSSPGKLFF.

There are many counts of this clonotype. The chain links TRBV7-8 to TRBJ2-5; 9 positions match TRBD2. The CDR3 has 14 amino acids. Per germline, CDR1 SGHVS and CDR2 FQNEAQ. The V gene end was trimmed by 8 bases and the J gene end by 3 bases; junction bases not matched to a gene: 7. CDR3 sequence: CASRRASGEETQYF. The CDR3 DNA sequence: TGTGCCAGCCGCCGGGCTAGCGGGGAAGAGACCCAGTACTTC.

This clonotype was recorded at least ten times. This chain uses TRBV12-3 or TRBV12-4 with TRBJ2-2; 8 nucleotides line up with TRBD2. The CDR3 is 17 residues long. The V gene end was trimmed by 3 bases and the J gene end by 1 base; junction bases not matched to a gene: 7. The CDR3 DNA is TGTGCCAGCAGTTTCGGAGCGGGAGCCGTGAACACCGGGGAGCTGTTTTTT. This gives the protein CASSFGAGAVNTGELFF.

This clonotype occurred many times. The CDR3 region has the DNA TGTGCCAGCTCACCCCAGGTTGTGGACAATGAGCAGTTCTTC. This sequence encodes CASSPQVVDNEQFF. V usage is TRBV18 and J usage is TRBJ2-1, with D uncertain. Trimming shortened V by 3 bases and J by 5 bases, and 11 bases separated the two germline ends. The CDR3 runs to 14 residues. Germline loops: CDR1 KGHSH, CDR2 LQKENI. The full variable domain, its missing parts supplied by reference TRBV18 and TRBJ2-1, is NAGVMQNPRHLVRRRGQEARLRCSPMKGHSHVYWYRQLPEEGLKFMVYLQKENIIDESGMPKERFSAEFPKEGPSILRIQQVVRGDSAAYFCASSPQVVDNEQFFGPGTRLTVL.

This clonotype was counted many times. One end of the junction does not line up with germline, which may come from a read error. The J gene is TRBJ1-6, the V gene TRBV12-3 or TRBV12-4, with TRBD1 as a possible D gene (6 bases). The CDR3 length is 13 residues. The CDR3 sequence: CASSLGGGSPLHF. CDR3 DNA sequence: TGTGCCAGCAGCTTAGGGGGGGGCTCACCCCTCCACTTT.

This clonotype was seen more than once but under ten times. A clone one base away is much larger, so this may be a read error. The chain is built from TRBV11-2 and TRBJ2-3; no clear D. Trimming left V 0 bases short and J 5 bases short, with 3 bases between. This CDR3 region has 12 residues. Germline V gives CDR1 SGHAT, CDR2 FQNNGV. Written as DNA, the CDR3 is TGTGCCAGCAGCTTAGATCTAGATACGCAGTATTTT. Translation gives CASSLDLDTQYF.

This clonotype was seen a handful of times. The rearrangement joins TRBV19 to TRBJ1-5; D not certain. CDR3 length: 16 amino acids. Germline V lookup: CDR1 LNHDA, CDR2 SQIVND (reference sequence). Trimming pared 7 bases from V and 9 bases from J, leaving 25 bases between. This CDR3 is CASTPTLAAADRPQHF. The CDR3 coding sequence is TGTGCCAGTACTCCGACGTTGGCGGCGGCAGACCGGCCCCAGCATTTT.

This clonotype showed up many times. The rearrangement joins TRBV7-8 to TRBJ2-5; D is unresolved. V lost 5 bases and J 0 bases, leaving 13 bases between the germline ends. Germline V lookup: CDR1 SGHVS, CDR2 FQNEAQ. The CDR3 has 15 residues. CDR3 bases: TGTGCCAGCAGCCCCAGGCAGACGTACCAAGAGACCCAGTACTTC. Residues: CASSPRQTYQETQYF.

In this sample, this clonotype turned up a few times. The V gene is TRBV7-2, the J gene TRBJ2-5, with 9 bases fitting TRBD2. Germline V gives CDR1 SGHTA, CDR2 FQGNSA. V trimming: 4 bases; J trimming: 5 bases; junction bases outside the gene matches: 8. This CDR3 comprises 15 residues. The CDR3 DNA reads TGTGCCAGCAGCTCACCGGGACTAGCAACGGAGACCCAGTACTTC. Translated, it gives CASSSPGLATETQYF.

The sample holds many counts of this clonotype. The V gene is TRBV11-2, the J gene TRBJ1-4, with D perhaps matching TRBD1 (6 bases). Looked up from germline, CDR1 is SGHAT and CDR2 is FQNNGV. The V end lost 4 bases, the J end lost 8 bases, and 17 bases lay between the germline ends. The CDR3 has 15 residues. CDR3 nucleotide sequence: TGTGCCAGCAGCTCTACAGGGAGCCCCAGGGAAAAACTGTTTTTT. Translation: CASSSTGSPREKLFF.

The table lists this clonotype with a few counts. The chain joins TRBV20-1 to TRBJ1-1; weak D call: TRBD1 (6 bases). Trimming took 3 bases from V and 1 from J, leaving 15 bases between them. Germline V gene data show CDR1 as DFQATT and CDR2 as SNEGSKA (reference sequence). The CDR3 consists of 15 residues. The chain's CDR3 is CSARGLWGQNTEAFF. Here the CDR3 DNA reads TGCAGTGCTAGGGGGTTGTGGGGGCAGAACACTGAAGCTTTCTTT.

This clonotype showed up just a few times. This chain uses TRBV28 with TRBJ1-6, with 8 bases matching TRBD1. This CDR3 is built from 13 residues. Germline CDR1 is MDHEN and CDR2 is SYDVKM. V gave up 5 bases and J gave up 8 bases; unmatched junction bases: 2. CDR3 in DNA: TGTGCCAGCAGTCCAGGGGGCGATTCACCCCTCCACTTT. This gives the protein CASSPGGDSPLHF. The full variable domain, rest sourced from reference TRBV28 and TRBJ1-6, is DVKVTQSSRYLVKRTGEKVFLECVQDMDHENMFWYRQDPGLGLRLIYFSYDVKMKEKGDIPEGYSVSREKKERFSLILESASTNQTSMYLCASSPGGDSPLHFGNGTRLTVT.

This clonotype was seen repeatedly, ten times or more. The gene calls are TRBV20-1 and TRBJ2-1; the match to TRBD2 covers 15 bases. The V and J ends lost 6 bases and 4 bases, in that order; junction bases with no gene match: 7. CDR1 and CDR2 from the germline V gene are DFQATT and SNEGSKA (reference sequence). The CDR3 is made up of 16 amino acids. Here the CDR3 reads CSAQGTSGGPYNEQFF. The DNA for the CDR3 is TGCAGTGCCCAAGGGACTAGCGGGGGGCCGTACAATGAGCAGTTCTTC.

This clonotype was counted at least ten times. CDR3 DNA sequence: TGTGCCAGCAGCTTAGTACAGGGGGCTTCCCCCCTCCACTTT. Protein sequence: CASSLVQGASPLHF. The genes are TRBV7-2 and TRBJ1-6, with 9 bases identical to TRBD1. The CDR3 totals 14 residues. Germline V gene data show CDR1 as SGHTA and CDR2 as FQGNSA. Germline trimming cut 1 base from V and 13 bases from J; bases unmatched to any gene: 5. Variable domain in full (rest from reference TRBV7-2 and TRBJ1-6): GAGVSQSPSNKVTEKGKDVELRCDPISGHTALYWYRQSLGQGLEFLIYFQGNSAPDKSGLPSDRFSAERTGGSVSTLTIQRTQQEDSAVYLCASSLVQGASPLHFGNGTRLTVT.

The chain links TRBV13 to TRBJ2-5, with 9 bases fitting TRBD2. The junction had 8 bases not matched to a gene; V was cut back by 6 bases and J by 6 bases. The CDR3 consists of 14 residues. Germline V gene lookup returns CDR1 PRHDT and CDR2 FYEKMQ (reference sequence). Here the CDR3 reads CASRGAGGQKTQYF. The CDR3, as DNA: TGTGCCAGCAGGGGAGCGGGGGGTCAGAAGACCCAGTACTTC.

This clonotype was counted at least ten times. This CDR3 reads CASSLRGNWGTEAFF. The CDR3 region has the DNA TGTGCCAGCAGCCTTCGAGGGAATTGGGGCACTGAAGCTTTCTTT. This rearrangement joins TRBV7-8 to TRBJ1-1, with D unresolved. The V gene's germline CDR1 is SGHVS and CDR2 FQNEAQ. Deletions cut 5 bases from V and 4 bases from J, with 17 bases between. The CDR3 is 15 amino acids.

This clonotype has a handful of counts. This chain links TRBV5-1 with TRBJ2-7, with 12 nucleotides matching TRBD1. V lost 7 bases to trimming and J lost 6 bases; unmatched junction nucleotides: 8. The CDR3 has 14 amino acids. The germline CDR1 and CDR2 sequences are SGHRS and YFSETQ. In DNA, the CDR3 is TGCGCCAGCGCCCCGGGACAGGGGGCGGGCGAGCAGTACTTC. Translating it yields CASAPGQGAGEQYF.

Many counts were recorded for this clonotype. This chain links TRBV7-2 with TRBJ2-3; D not certain. Germline CDR1 is SGHTA and CDR2 is FQGNSA. The CDR3 length is 11 residues. V dropped 3 bases and J dropped 5 bases, with 3 bases sitting between them. The CDR3 sequence is CASSFIDTQYF. The CDR3 DNA follows: TGTGCCAGCAGCTTTATAGATACGCAGTATTTT. The full variable domain, in which reference TRBV7-2 and TRBJ2-3 provide the parts outside the CDR3, is GAGVSQSPSNKVTEKGKDVELRCDPISGHTALYWYRQSLGQGLEFLIYFQGNSAPDKSGLPSDRFSAERTGGSVSTLTIQRTQQEDSAVYLCASSFIDTQYFGPGTRLTVL.

In its sample, this clonotype was seen many times. The V and J genes are TRBV7-2 and TRBJ2-5, with 13 bases that match TRBD2. The V gene's germline CDR1 is SGHTA and CDR2 FQGNSA. This CDR3 spans 16 amino acids. V dropped 5 bases and J dropped 4; count of bases not matched to a gene: 7. The CDR3 reads CASSPRTSGSGETQYF. The CDR3 DNA is TGTGCCAGCAGCCCTCGGACTAGCGGGAGTGGAGAGACCCAGTACTTC.

This clonotype was seen a handful of times. V and J are TRBV6-5 and TRBJ2-2; 7 bases are a match to TRBD1. This CDR3 comprises 16 residues. Germline V gene data show CDR1 as MNHEY and CDR2 as SVGAGI. V trimming: 8 bases; J trimming: 5 bases; junction bases outside the gene matches: 14. As DNA, the CDR3 is TGTGCCAGCTCAACGGGACAGCCCTTCTTTACCGGGGAGCTGTTTTTT. Its protein product is CASSTGQPFFTGELFF.

This clonotype was picked up a small number of times. This chain links TRBV5-5 with TRBJ1-5; D gene ambiguous. The CDR3 spans 13 residues. Germline lookup yields CDR1 SGHKS and CDR2 YYEKEE (reference sequence). Trimming stripped 2 bases from V and 7 bases from J, with 10 bases between. CDR3 bases: TGTGCCAGCAGCTTCTCTCCAGGACAGCCCCAGCATTTT. The encoded protein is CASSFSPGQPQHF.

In its sample, this clonotype was seen many times. The chain is built from TRBV6-2 or TRBV6-3 and TRBJ2-2; 9 bases agree with TRBD1. Germline V gives CDR1 MNHEY, CDR2 SVGEGT. The CDR3 has 16 residues. Unmatched junction bases numbered 1, after V lost 0 bases and J lost 2 bases. The CDR3 region is CASSYSTGGNTGELFF. The CDR3 DNA is TGTGCCAGCAGTTACTCGACAGGGGGAAACACCGGGGAGCTGTTTTTT.

This clonotype was recorded at least ten times. The chain is built from TRBV6-1 and TRBJ2-7; TRBD1 aligns across 10 bases. There are 13 residues in the CDR3. Germline V lookup: CDR1 MNHNS, CDR2 SASEGT. J was trimmed by 3 bases and V by 8 bases; bases with no gene match: 4. The CDR3 protein is CASPGQGYYEQYF. DNA of the CDR3: TGTGCCAGCCCGGGACAGGGGTACTACGAGCAGTACTTC.

Ten or more counts support this clonotype. The DNA of the CDR3 is TGCGCCAGCAGCCAAGATTGGCAGGGGGGAGTCACCGGGGAGCTGTTTTTT. It encodes CASSQDWQGGVTGELFF. The V and J genes are TRBV4-3 and TRBJ2-2; maybe TRBD1 (7 bases). The CDR3 contains 17 residues. CDR1 LGHNA and CDR2 YSLEER come from the germline V gene. The V end lost 0 bases, the J end lost 4 bases, and 15 bases lay between the germline ends.

This clonotype was recorded many times. V and J are TRBV7-2 and TRBJ2-3, with unresolved D. V gave up 5 bases and J gave up 6 bases, with 6 bases separating them. The CDR3 covers 11 residues. Germline loops: CDR1 SGHTA, CDR2 FQGNSA. In nucleotides, the CDR3 is TGTGCCAGCAGCCCCTTGGATACGCAGTATTTT. Its protein is CASSPLDTQYF. Supplemented by reference TRBV7-2 and TRBJ2-3, the full variable domain reads GAGVSQSPSNKVTEKGKDVELRCDPISGHTALYWYRQSLGQGLEFLIYFQGNSAPDKSGLPSDRFSAERTGGSVSTLTIQRTQQEDSAVYLCASSPLDTQYFGPGTRLTVL.